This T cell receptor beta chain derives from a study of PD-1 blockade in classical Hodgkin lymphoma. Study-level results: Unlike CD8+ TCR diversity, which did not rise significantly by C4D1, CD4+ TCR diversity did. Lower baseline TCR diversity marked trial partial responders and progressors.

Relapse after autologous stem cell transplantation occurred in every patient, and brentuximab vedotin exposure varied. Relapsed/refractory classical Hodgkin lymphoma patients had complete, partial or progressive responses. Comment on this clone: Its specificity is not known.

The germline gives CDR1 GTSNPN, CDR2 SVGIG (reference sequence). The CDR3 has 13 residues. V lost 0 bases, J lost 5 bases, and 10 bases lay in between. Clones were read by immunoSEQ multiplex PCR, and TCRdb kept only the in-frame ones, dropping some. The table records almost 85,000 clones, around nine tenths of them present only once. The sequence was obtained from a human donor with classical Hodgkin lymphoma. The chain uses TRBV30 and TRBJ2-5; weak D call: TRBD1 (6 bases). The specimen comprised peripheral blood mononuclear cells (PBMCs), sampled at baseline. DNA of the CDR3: TGTGCCTGGAGTGTAGGGGGAGAGGAGACCCAGTACTTC. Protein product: CAWSVGGEETQYF.